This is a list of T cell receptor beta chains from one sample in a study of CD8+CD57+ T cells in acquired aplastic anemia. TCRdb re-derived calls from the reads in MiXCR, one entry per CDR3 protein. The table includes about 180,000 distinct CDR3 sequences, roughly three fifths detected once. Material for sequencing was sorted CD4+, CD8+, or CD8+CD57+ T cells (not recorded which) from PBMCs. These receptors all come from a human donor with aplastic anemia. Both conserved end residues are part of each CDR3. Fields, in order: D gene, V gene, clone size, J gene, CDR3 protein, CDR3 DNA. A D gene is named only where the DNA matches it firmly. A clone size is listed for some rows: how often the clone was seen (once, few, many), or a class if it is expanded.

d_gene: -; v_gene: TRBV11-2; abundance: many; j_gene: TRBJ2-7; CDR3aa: CASSVRVIGPYEQYF; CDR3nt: TGTGCCAGCAGCGTCAGGGTAATCGGCCCCTACGAGCAGTACTTC
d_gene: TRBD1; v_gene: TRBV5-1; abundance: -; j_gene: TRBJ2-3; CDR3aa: CASSTGTGKTDTQYF; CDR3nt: TGCGCCAGCAGCACCGGGACAGGAAAGACAGATACGCAGTATTTT
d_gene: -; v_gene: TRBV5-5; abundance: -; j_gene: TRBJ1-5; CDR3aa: CASTLDSLGNQPQHF; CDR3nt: TGTGCCAGCACCTTGGATTCGTTGGGCAATCAGCCCCAGCATTTT
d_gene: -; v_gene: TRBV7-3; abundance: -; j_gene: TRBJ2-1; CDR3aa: CASSIGLYNEQFF; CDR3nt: TGTGCCAGCAGCATCGGGCTCTACAATGAGCAGTTCTTC
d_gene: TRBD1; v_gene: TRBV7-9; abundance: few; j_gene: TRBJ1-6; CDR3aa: CASSPARGQGANSPLHF; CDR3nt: TGTGCCAGCAGCCCCGCCAGGGGACAGGGGGCTAATTCACCCCTCCACTTT
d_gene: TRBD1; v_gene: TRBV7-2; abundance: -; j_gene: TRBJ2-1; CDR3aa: CASSPPWRTGGNEQFF; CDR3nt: TGTGCCAGCAGCCCCCCCTGGAGGACAGGGGGCAATGAGCAGTTCTTC
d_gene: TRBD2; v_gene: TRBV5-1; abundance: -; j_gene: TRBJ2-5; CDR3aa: CASSPMGLGQETQYF; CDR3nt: TGCGCCAGCAGCCCCATGGGACTAGGCCAAGAGACCCAGTACTTC
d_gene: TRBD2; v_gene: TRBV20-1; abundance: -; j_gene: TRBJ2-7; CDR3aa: CSAGSQLAGGRGYEQYF; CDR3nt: TGCAGTGCTGGATCCCAACTAGCGGGGGGTAGGGGCTACGAGCAGTACTTC
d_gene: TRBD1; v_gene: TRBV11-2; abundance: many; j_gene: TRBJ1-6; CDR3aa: CASSLDREISPLHF; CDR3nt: TGTGCCAGCAGCTTGGACAGGGAAATTTCACCCCTCCACTTT
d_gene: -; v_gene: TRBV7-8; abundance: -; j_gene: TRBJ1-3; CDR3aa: CASSLGSTSGNTIYF; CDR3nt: TGTGCCAGCAGCTTAGGGTCGACCTCTGGAAACACCATATATTTT